These 9 T cell receptor beta chains were all obtained from the same sample, sequenced in a study of blood T cells in healthy people across ages (dated by TCRdb to between 2015 and 2017). The library was produced with 5' RACE. Sequencing used an Illumina HiSeq 2500. The second PCR ran for roughly 7 to 12 cycles and used a J-beta primer mix along with a sample-barcoded 5' primer. Using fastp trimming at Q25 and MiXCR clonotype assembly, TCRdb reanalyzed the public sequencing data and kept in-frame beta chains. Each CDR3 protein gets just one entry, which takes the most common genes and DNA from the rows behind it. For this sample there are approximately 730,000 distinct CDR3 sequences; about 55% appear just once. The ten largest clonotypes hold around 41% of the sample. The specimen was blood. The receptors here all came from a man at least 80 years old in good health.

The chain joins TRBV7-2 to TRBJ2-7; 9 positions agree with TRBD2. This CDR3 has 15 residues. V gave up 1 base and J gave up 7 bases; unmatched junction bases: 8. Germline loops: CDR1 SGHTA, CDR2 FQGNSA. This CDR3 is CASSLGGRGDNEQYF. The CDR3 DNA reads as TGTGCCAGCAGCTTAGGCGGGAGGGGGGACAATGAGCAGTACTTC.

The chain links TRBV24-1 to TRBJ2-4; TRBD1 agrees at 9 bases. The DNA end is a closer match to TRBJ2-7, so the J assignment may be wrong. This CDR3 region has 17 residues. Germline loops: CDR1 KGHDR, CDR2 SFDVKD. CDR3 sequence: CATSVPPLGTGLYEQYF. DNA for the CDR3: TGTGCCACCAGTGTTCCCCCGCTCGGGACAGGGTTATACGAGCAGTACTTC.

V and J are TRBV7-2 and TRBJ2-3; no firm D call. CDR1 SGHTA and CDR2 FQGNSA come from the germline V gene. V lost 11 bases, J lost 0 bases, and 12 bases lay in between. The CDR3 runs to 13 residues. CDR3 in DNA: TGTGCCGGCCGCGATGCTAGCACAGATACGCAGTATTTT. Translation gives CAGRDASTDTQYF.

This clonotype was detected only once. The genes are TRBV28 and TRBJ2-7; 7 bases map to TRBD2. The DNA end is more similar to TRBJ2-1, so the J call may be wrong. The CDR3 has 15 residues. Germline-derived CDR1 and CDR2 are MDHEN and SYDVKM. In DNA, the CDR3 is TGTGCCAGCGGATTCCCTAGCGGTGTTGGGGGTGAGCAGTTCTTC. It yields the protein CASGFPSGVGGEQFF.

V and J are TRBV2 and TRBJ2-1; possibly TRBD2 for D (5 bases). The CDR3 runs to 13 residues. V was trimmed by 9 bases and J by 7 bases, leaving 16 bases between them. Germline values: CDR1 SNHLY, CDR2 FYNNEI. The CDR3 DNA sequence: TGTGCCAGTAGCGAAATAGCAGGTAATGAGCAGTTCTTC. It translates to CASSEIAGNEQFF.

This clonotype was observed at least ten times. The rearrangement uses TRBV28 and TRBJ2-7; 11 bases map to TRBD2. Germline CDR1 is MDHEN and CDR2 is SYDVKM. J gave up 4 bases and V 3 bases, and 5 bases lay outside the gene matches. The CDR3 loop spans 15 amino acids. CDR3 DNA: TGTGCCAGCAGTTTCTTAGCGGGAGGGCCATACGAGCAGTACTTC. This encodes CASSFLAGGPYEQYF.

This clonotype was recorded a few times. The chain couples TRBV14 to TRBJ1-2; TRBD1 might be the D (5 bases). Trimming pared 4 bases from V and 4 bases from J, leaving 10 bases between. The germline V gene has CDR1 SGHDN and CDR2 FVKESK. CDR3 length: 13 amino acids. CDR3 sequence reads: CASSRQPIYGYTF. CDR3 in DNA: TGTGCCAGCAGCCGACAGCCTATCTATGGCTACACCTTC.

This clonotype was seen only a few times. The rearrangement joins TRBV6-5 to TRBJ2-5; D might be TRBD2 (5 bases). Germline V gene sequence: CDR1 MNHEY, CDR2 SVGAGI. The V gene lost 2 bases and the J gene lost 4 bases, with 17 bases spanning the gap. The CDR3 loop spans 16 amino acids. This CDR3 reads CASSYGDRLGRETQYF. CDR3 bases: TGTGCCAGCAGTTACGGGGATCGTCTAGGGAGAGAGACCCAGTACTTC.

The chain links TRBV2 to TRBJ2-7; 7 nucleotides agree with TRBD2. CDR1 and CDR2 from the germline V gene are SNHLY and FYNNEI. The CDR3 totals 15 residues. V lost 2 bases and J lost 3; bases outside the gene matches: 7. CDR3 nucleotides: TGTGCCAGCAGTGAATCTCCAGCGGGGTTCTACGAGCAGTACTTC. Its protein product is CASSESPAGFYEQYF.